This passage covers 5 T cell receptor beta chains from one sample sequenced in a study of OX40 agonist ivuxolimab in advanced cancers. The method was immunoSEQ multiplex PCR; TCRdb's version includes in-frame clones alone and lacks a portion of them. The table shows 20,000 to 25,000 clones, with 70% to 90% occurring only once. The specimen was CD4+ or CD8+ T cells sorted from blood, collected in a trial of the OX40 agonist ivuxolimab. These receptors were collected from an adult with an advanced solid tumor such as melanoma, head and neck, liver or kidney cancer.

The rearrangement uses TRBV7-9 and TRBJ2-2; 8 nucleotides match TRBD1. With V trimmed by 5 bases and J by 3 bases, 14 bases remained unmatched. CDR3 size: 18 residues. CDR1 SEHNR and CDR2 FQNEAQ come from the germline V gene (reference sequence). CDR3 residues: CASSLNGAVQGDTGELFF. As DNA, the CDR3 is TGTGCCAGCAGCCTCAATGGTGCGGTACAGGGGGACACCGGGGAGCTGTTTTTT.

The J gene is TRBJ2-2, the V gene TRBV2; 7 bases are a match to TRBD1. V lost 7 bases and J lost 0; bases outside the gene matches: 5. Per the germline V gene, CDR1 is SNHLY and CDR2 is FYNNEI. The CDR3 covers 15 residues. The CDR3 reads CASNSGTANTGELFF. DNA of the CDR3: TGTGCCAGCAATTCGGGGACAGCGAACACCGGGGAGCTGTTTTTT.

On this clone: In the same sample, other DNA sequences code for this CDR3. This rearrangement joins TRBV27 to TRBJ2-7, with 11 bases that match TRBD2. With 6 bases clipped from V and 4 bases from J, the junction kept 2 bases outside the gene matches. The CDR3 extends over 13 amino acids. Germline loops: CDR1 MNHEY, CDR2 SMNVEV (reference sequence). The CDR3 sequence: CASRGLAVYEQYF. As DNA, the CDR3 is TGTGCCAGCAGGGGACTAGCGGTTTACGAGCAGTACTTC.

The CDR3 DNA sequence: TGTGCCAGCAGCTTAGAAGCGGGAGGGACGCGGAATGAGCAGTTCTTC. Translating it yields CASSLEAGGTRNEQFF. V and J are TRBV7-7 and TRBJ2-1; the match to TRBD2 covers 10 bases. The germline CDR1 and CDR2 sequences are SSHAT and FNYEAQ (reference sequence). The CDR3 extends over 16 amino acids. Trimming cost V 1 base and J 7 bases; bases outside gene matches: 7. The whole variable domain, remainder taken from reference TRBV7-7 and TRBJ2-1, is GAGVSQSPRYKVTKRGQDVTLRCDPISSHATLYWYQQALGQGPEFLTYFNYEAQPDKSGLPSDRFSAERPEGSISTLTIQRTEQRDSAMYRCASSLEAGGTRNEQFFGPGTRLTVL.

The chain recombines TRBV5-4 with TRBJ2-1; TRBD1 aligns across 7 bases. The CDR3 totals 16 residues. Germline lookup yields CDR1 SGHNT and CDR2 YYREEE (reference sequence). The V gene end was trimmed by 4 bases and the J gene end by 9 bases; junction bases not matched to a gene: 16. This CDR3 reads CASSLPLTGFEGEQFF. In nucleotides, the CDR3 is TGTGCCAGCAGCCTCCCCCTGACAGGGTTTGAGGGTGAGCAGTTCTTC.